The source of this T cell receptor (beta chain) is a study of blood T cell repertoires in COVID-19. Study context: Nucleic acid was either cDNA or gDNA, and it came from T cells, B-cell-depleted T cells, or PBMCs.

All enrollees were about 18 to 89 years old and from about 24 US areas. As originally analysed: It was from reference gene primer amplification that nucleated cell counts were estimated. The protocol was immunoSEQ multiplex PCR, while the TCRdb copy is restricted to in-frame clones and leaves out a portion. The DNA was the basis for D and trimming; V, J and clone size are from that table. The repertoire holds about 330,000 clones, with about 92% as singletons. Per germline, CDR1 SGHNT and CDR2 YYREEE (reference sequence). The CDR3 length is 13 residues. The V end was cut by 0 bases, the J end by 9 bases, with 10 bases between.

Input material: PBMCs or T cells enriched from blood (not recorded which). This TCR derives from a young woman who had recovered from COVID-19. This chain joins TRBV5-4 and TRBJ2-1; perhaps TRBD2 as D (6 bases). The CDR3 DNA follows: TGTGCCAGCAGCTTGGTTAGCGGTAGTGAGCAGTTCTTC. Translating gives CASSLVSGSEQFF.